Presented here are 5 T cell receptor beta chains from one specimen sequenced in a study of T-cell memory formation after mild COVID-19. One entry per CDR3 protein results from TCRdb running MiXCR on the 5' RACE reads. The top ten hold about 20% of the sample, which has under 300,000 distinct CDR3 sequences, roughly 8% seen once. Sequenced input: PBMCs or a T cell subset sorted from them (not recorded which). These receptors came from a man aged 18 to 29 who had mild COVID-19 (a few samples of this study predate the infection). Cell type and time point are not known.

This clonotype was observed at least ten times. This rearrangement joins TRBV28 to TRBJ2-2, with D hard to call. Germline V gene data show CDR1 as MDHEN and CDR2 as SYDVKM. Trimming stripped 4 bases from V and 1 base from J, with 4 bases between. The CDR3 totals 13 residues. This chain's CDR3 is CASSSQNTGELFF. The CDR3 DNA reads TGTGCCAGCAGTTCTCAGAACACCGGGGAGCTGTTTTTT.

This clonotype was picked up a small number of times. CDR3 DNA: TGTGCCACCAGCAGAGAGACAGGGACCCTGAACACTGAAGCTTTCTTT. This encodes CATSRETGTLNTEAFF. This chain links TRBV15 with TRBJ1-1; 7 bases match TRBD1. The CDR3 has 16 amino acids. CDR1 is LNHNV and CDR2 is YYDKDF in the germline V gene (reference sequence). With 0 bases clipped from V and 0 bases from J, the junction kept 4 bases outside the gene matches.

This clonotype has a handful of counts. This chain joins TRBV6-2 or TRBV6-3 and TRBJ2-7; a possible D gene is TRBD2 (6 bases). V shed 6 bases and J shed 3 bases, with 12 bases lying between them. The CDR3 totals 13 residues. Germline CDR1 MNHEY, CDR2 SVGEGT. CDR3 protein: CASSWDWVYEQYV. The CDR3 DNA follows: TGTGCCAGCAGCTGGGACTGGGTCTACGAGCAGTACGTC.

This clonotype appeared a few times. The genes are TRBV9 and TRBJ2-7, with D uncertain. Trimming took off 4 bases at V and 0 bases at J, with 14 bases between the two ends. Germline loops: CDR1 SGDLS, CDR2 YYNGEE. CDR3 length: 15 amino acids. The CDR3 reads CASSPRPRVSYEQYV. DNA for the CDR3: TGTGCCAGCAGCCCACGACCTAGGGTCTCCTACGAGCAGTACGTC.

This clonotype was detected only a few times. The genes are TRBV11-2 and TRBJ2-5; 9 bases line up with TRBD1. Looked up from germline, CDR1 is SGHAT and CDR2 is FQNNGV. The CDR3 loop spans 14 amino acids. After removal of 8 bases from V and 0 bases from J, the junction contained 4 bases not matched to a gene. The CDR3, as DNA: TGTGCCAGCGCGACAGGGGGTGACCAAGAGACCCAGTACTTC. Protein sequence: CASATGGDQETQYF.